This T cell receptor (beta chain) was retrieved from a study of cytomegalovirus exposure and HLA in healthy donors. Study results and limitations: The classifier reportedly diagnosed cytomegalovirus status with high sensitivity and specificity.

The CDR3 sequence is 12 residues long. Germline assignment: CDR1 LNHDA and CDR2 SQIVND (reference sequence). V was cut by 7 bases and J by 6 bases, with 9 bases left in between. For this clone: Its cognate antigen is unknown.

Participants comprised healthy donors of bone marrow. A multiplex PCR was run with 60 Vbeta primers and 13 Jbeta primers. Sequencing was performed with immunoSEQ multiplex PCR; in TCRdb, only in-frame clones are kept and a portion is missing. Of about 120,000 clones in the sample, around 80% were seen once. Sequenced input: PBMCs. The genes are TRBV19 and TRBJ2-2; the D gene is possibly TRBD2 (6 bases). This clonotype originated in a man aged 25-40 years in good health and CMV-seronegative. The chain's CDR3 is CASNSGAGELFF. DNA of the CDR3: TGTGCCAGTAATTCGGGGGCCGGGGAGCTGTTTTTT.